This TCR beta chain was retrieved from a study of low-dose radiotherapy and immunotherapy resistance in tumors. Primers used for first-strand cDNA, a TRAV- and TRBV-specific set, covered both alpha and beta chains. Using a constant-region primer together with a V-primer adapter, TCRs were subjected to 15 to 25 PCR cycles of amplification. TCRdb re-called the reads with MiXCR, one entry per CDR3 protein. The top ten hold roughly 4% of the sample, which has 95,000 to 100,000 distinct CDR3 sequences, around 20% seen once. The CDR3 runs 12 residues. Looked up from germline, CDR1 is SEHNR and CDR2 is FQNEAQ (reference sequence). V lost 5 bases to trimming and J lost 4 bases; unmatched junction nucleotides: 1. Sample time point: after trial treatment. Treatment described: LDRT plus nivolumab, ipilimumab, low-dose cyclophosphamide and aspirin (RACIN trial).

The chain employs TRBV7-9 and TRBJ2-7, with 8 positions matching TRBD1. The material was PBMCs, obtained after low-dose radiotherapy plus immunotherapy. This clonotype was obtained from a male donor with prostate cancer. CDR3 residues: CASSRTGYEQYF. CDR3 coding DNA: TGTGCCAGCAGCCGGACAGGGTACGAGCAGTACTTC.